These T cell receptor beta chains were read from a single sample in a study of shared clonotypes between healthy human individuals. Data came from immunoSEQ multiplex PCR; TCRdb stores just in-frame clones and leaves some out. The sample shows about 2.4 million clones, over 85% of them seen only once. The sequenced sample was naive CD4+ T cells from PBMCs. The receptors were sampled from a man in his late teens or twenties in good health. Some clones in this sample may be carry-over from other donors' samples. The CDR3 runs from the conserved cysteine through the conserved F or W. A D gene is named only where the DNA matches it firmly. Where a row states a size, it is once, few, many or the class of an expanded clone; other rows omit it.

CDR3 protein: CSVLRGKYEQYF; CDR3 DNA: TGCAGCGTCCTTAGGGGGAAGTACGAGCAGTACTTC; CDR3 length: 12; D gene: NA; V gene: TRBV29-1; clone size: NA; J gene: TRBJ2-7
CDR3 protein: CASSLWARGGSGEGYTF; CDR3 DNA: TGTGCCAGCAGCTTATGGGCTCGGGGAGGCTCGGGAGAGGGCTACACCTTC; CDR3 length: 17; D gene: NA; V gene: TRBV7-2; clone size: once; J gene: TRBJ1-2
CDR3 protein: CASSPGLGQNYGYTF; CDR3 DNA: TGTGCCAGCAGTCCTGGCTTAGGACAGAACTATGGCTACACCTTC; CDR3 length: 15; D gene: NA; V gene: TRBV2; clone size: NA; J gene: TRBJ1-2
CDR3 protein: CASSQVQGGNQPQHF; CDR3 DNA: TGCGCCAGCAGCCAAGTCCAGGGAGGCAATCAGCCCCAGCATTTT; CDR3 length: 15; D gene: NA; V gene: TRBV4-1; clone size: NA; J gene: TRBJ1-5
CDR3 protein: CASGLTTGQGNNEQFF; CDR3 DNA: TGTGCTAGTGGTTTGACAACGGGACAGGGAAACAATGAGCAGTTCTTC; CDR3 length: 16; D gene: TRBD1; V gene: TRBV12-5; clone size: NA; J gene: TRBJ2-1
CDR3 protein: CASSMLGVADPSEQYF; CDR3 DNA: TGTGCCAGTAGTATGTTGGGGGTAGCGGACCCATCCGAGCAGTACTTC; CDR3 length: 16; D gene: NA; V gene: TRBV19; clone size: NA; J gene: TRBJ2-7
CDR3 protein: CASSDLRGPTDTQYF; CDR3 DNA: TGTGCCAGCAGCGACCTCAGGGGCCCCACAGATACGCAGTATTTT; CDR3 length: 15; D gene: NA; V gene: TRBV9; clone size: once; J gene: TRBJ2-3
CDR3 protein: CASSRTMNTEAFF; CDR3 DNA: TGTGCCAGTAGCCGTACTATGAACACTGAAGCTTTCTTT; CDR3 length: 13; D gene: NA; V gene: TRBV19; clone size: NA; J gene: TRBJ1-1
CDR3 protein: CASSLSYRGPYGYTF; CDR3 DNA: TGCGCCAGCAGCCTAAGCTACAGGGGACCCTATGGCTACACCTTC; CDR3 length: 15; D gene: TRBD1; V gene: TRBV5-1; clone size: once; J gene: TRBJ1-2
CDR3 protein: CASSFGRPTGDGYTF; CDR3 DNA: TGCGCCAGCAGCTTTGGACGACCTACAGGGGATGGCTACACCTTC; CDR3 length: 15; D gene: TRBD1; V gene: TRBV5-1; clone size: NA; J gene: TRBJ1-2
CDR3 protein: CASSIQGTGIQYF; CDR3 DNA: TGTGCCAGTAGCATACAGGGGACAGGCATTCAGTACTTC; CDR3 length: 13; D gene: TRBD1; V gene: TRBV19; clone size: NA; J gene: TRBJ2-4
CDR3 protein: CAISDQGGDNEQFF; CDR3 DNA: TGTGCCATCAGTGATCAGGGGGGCGACAATGAGCAGTTCTTC; CDR3 length: 14; D gene: NA; V gene: TRBV10-3; clone size: NA; J gene: TRBJ2-1
CDR3 protein: CASSPLRTGDRRADYEQYF; CDR3 DNA: TGTGCCAGCAGCCCTCTGAGGACGGGCGACCGGCGGGCTGATTACGAGCAGTACTTC; CDR3 length: 19; D gene: NA; V gene: TRBV4-2; clone size: NA; J gene: TRBJ2-7
CDR3 protein: CASSTEGRHQPQHF; CDR3 DNA: TGTGCCAGCAGCACCGAGGGGAGGCATCAGCCCCAGCATTTT; CDR3 length: 14; D gene: NA; V gene: TRBV28; clone size: NA; J gene: TRBJ1-5